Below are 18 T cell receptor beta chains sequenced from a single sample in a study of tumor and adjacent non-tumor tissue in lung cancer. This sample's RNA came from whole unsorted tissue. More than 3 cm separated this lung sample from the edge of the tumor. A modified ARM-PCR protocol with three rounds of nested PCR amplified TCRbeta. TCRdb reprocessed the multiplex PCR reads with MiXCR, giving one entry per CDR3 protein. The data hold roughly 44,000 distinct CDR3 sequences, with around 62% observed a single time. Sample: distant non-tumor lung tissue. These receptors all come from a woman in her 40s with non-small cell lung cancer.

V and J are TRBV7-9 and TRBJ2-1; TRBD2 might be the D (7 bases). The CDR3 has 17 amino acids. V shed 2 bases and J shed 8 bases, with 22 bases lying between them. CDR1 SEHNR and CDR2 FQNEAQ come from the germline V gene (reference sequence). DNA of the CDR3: TGTGCCAGCAGCTTAAAGGGGGGGGCTAGTGGCGGGTATGAGCAGTTCTTC. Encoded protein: CASSLKGGASGGYEQFF.

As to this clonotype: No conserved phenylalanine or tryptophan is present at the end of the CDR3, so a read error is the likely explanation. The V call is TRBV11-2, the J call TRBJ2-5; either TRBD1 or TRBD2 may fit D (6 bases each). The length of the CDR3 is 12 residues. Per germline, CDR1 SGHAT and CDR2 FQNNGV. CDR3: CASSQGGETQYL. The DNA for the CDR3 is TGTGCTAGCAGCCAAGGGGGGGAGACCCAGTACCTC.

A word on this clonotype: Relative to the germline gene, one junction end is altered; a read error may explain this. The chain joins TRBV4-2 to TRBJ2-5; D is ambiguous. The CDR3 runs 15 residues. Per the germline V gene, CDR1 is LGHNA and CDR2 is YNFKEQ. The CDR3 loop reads CASNQDEARFQTQYF. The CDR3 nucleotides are TGTGCCAGCAACCAAGACGAGGCCAGATTTCAGACCCAGTACTTC.

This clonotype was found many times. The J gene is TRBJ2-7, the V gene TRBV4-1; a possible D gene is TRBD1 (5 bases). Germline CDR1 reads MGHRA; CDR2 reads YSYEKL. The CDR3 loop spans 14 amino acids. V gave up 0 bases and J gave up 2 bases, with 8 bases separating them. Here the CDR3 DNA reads TGCGCCAGCAGCCAAGATACAGGCGCCTACGAGCAGTACTTC. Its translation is CASSQDTGAYEQYF.

CDR3 nucleotides: TGTGCCAGCAGCCAGGGAGGACGGAGGGGGAACTCCTACAATGAGTGGTTCTTC. It specifies CASSQGGRRGNSYNEWFF. V is TRBV14 and J is TRBJ2-1; D might be TRBD1 or TRBD2, each matching 6 bases. Trimming cost V 3 bases and J 15 bases, with 33 bases left between them. The CDR3 loop spans 18 amino acids. Germline lookup yields CDR1 SGHDN and CDR2 FVKESK.

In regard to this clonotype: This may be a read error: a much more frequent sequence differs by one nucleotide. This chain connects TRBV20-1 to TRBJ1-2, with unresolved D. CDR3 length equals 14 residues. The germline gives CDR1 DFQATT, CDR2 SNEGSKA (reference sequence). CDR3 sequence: CSASHRYLNYGDTF. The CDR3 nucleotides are TGCAGTGCTAGTCACAGATATTTAAACTATGGCGACACCTTC.

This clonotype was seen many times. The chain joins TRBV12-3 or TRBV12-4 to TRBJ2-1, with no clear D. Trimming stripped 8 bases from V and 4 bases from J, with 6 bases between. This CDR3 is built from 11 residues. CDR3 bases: TGTGCCAGCTCCGGATACAATGAGCAGTTCTTC. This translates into CASSGYNEQFF.

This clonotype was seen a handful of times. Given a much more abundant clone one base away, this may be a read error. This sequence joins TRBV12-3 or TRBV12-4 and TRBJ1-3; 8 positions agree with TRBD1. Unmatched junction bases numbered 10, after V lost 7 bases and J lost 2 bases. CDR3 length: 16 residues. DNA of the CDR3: TGTGCCAGCACTCGGGGACAGGACGGCGCTGGAAACACCATATATTTT. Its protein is CASTRGQDGAGNTIYF.

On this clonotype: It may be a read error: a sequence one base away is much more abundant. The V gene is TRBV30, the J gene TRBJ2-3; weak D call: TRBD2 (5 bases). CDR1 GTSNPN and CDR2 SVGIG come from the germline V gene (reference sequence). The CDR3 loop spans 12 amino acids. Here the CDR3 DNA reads TGTGCCTGGAAGCAGGAGGCAGATACGCGGTATTTT. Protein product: CAWKQEADTRYF. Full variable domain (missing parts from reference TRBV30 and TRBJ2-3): SQTIHQWPATLVQPVGSPLSLECTVEGTSNPNLYWYRQAAGRGLQLLFYSVGIGQISSEVPQNLSASRPQDRQFILSSKKLLLSDSGFYLCAWKQEADTRYFGPGTRLTVL.

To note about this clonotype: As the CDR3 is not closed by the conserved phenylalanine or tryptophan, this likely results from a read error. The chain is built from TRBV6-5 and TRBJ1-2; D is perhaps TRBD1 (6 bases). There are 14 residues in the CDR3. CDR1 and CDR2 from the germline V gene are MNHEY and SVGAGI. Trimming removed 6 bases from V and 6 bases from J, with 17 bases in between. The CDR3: CASRAGTWADGYTL. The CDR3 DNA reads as TGTGCCAGCAGAGCCGGGACATGGGCCGATGGCTACACCTTA.

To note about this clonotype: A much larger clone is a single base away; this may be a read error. In DNA form, the CDR3 reads TGTGACAGCAGTTTGGGGGGAGTAGTGGCAGATACGCAGTATTTT. Translating gives CDSSLGGVVADTQYF. The chain carries TRBV6-6 and TRBJ2-3, with D possibly being TRBD2 (6 bases). Looked up from germline, CDR1 is MNHNY and CDR2 is SVGAGI (reference sequence). This CDR3 comprises 15 residues.

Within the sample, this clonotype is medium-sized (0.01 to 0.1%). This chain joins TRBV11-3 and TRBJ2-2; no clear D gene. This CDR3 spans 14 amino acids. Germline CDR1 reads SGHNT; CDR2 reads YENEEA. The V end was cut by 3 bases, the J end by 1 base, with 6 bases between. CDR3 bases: TGTGCCAGCAGCTTGGGTGGGAACACCGGGGAGCTGTTTTTT. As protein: CASSLGGNTGELFF.

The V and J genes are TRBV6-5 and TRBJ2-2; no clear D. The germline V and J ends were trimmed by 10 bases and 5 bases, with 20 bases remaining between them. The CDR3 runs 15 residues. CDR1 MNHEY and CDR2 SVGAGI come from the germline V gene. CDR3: CANTSKTTLTGELFF. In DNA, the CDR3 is TGTGCCAACACCTCAAAGACAACCCTGACCGGGGAGCTGTTTTTT.

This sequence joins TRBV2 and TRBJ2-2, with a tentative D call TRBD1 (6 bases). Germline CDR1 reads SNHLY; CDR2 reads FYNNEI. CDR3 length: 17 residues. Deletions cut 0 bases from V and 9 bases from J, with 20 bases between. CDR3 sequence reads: CASSEAGGGFSTWELFF. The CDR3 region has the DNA TGTGCCAGCAGTGAAGCTGGGGGCGGCTTTTCGACCTGGGAGCTGTTTTTT.

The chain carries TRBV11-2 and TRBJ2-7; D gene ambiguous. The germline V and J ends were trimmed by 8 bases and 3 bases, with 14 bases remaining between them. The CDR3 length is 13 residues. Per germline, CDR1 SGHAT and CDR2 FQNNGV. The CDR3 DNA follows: TGTGCCAGCCGTCGGTCTCCCTGCTACGAGCAGTACTTC. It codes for CASRRSPCYEQYF.

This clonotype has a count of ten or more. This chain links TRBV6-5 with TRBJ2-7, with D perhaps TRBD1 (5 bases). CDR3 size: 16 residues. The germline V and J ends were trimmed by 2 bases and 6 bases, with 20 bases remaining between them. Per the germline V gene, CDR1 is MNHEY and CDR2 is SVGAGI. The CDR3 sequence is CASSYTLGPQGGEQYF. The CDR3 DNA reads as TGTGCCAGCAGTTACACTCTCGGTCCGCAGGGCGGCGAGCAGTACTTC.

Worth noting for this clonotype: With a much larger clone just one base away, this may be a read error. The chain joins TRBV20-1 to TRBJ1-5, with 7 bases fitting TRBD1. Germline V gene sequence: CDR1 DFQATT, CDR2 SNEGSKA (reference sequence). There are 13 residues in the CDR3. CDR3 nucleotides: TGCAGTGTCCTCGGACAGGATAATCTGCCCCAGCATTTT. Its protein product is CSVLGQDNLPQHF.

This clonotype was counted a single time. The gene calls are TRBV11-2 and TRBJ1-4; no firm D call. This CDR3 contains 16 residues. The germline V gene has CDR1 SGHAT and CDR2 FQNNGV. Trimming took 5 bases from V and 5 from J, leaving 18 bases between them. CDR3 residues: CASSQIVARRNEKLFF. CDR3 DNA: TGTGCCAGCAGCCAAATAGTTGCCCGGAGGAATGAAAAACTGTTTTTT.